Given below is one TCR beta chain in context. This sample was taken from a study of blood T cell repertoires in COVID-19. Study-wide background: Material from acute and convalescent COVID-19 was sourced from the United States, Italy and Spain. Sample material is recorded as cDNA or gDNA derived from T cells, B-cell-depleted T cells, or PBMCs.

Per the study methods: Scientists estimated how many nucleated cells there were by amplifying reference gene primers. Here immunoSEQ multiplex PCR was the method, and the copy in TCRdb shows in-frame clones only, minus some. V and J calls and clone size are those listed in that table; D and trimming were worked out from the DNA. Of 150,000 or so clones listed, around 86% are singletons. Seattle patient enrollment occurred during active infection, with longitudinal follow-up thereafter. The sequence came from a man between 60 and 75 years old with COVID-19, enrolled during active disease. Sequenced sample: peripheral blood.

In DNA form, the CDR3 reads TGTGCCAGCAGCCGCGGGAGTAGTGAGCAGTTCTTC. Its protein product is CASSRGSSEQFF. The chain couples TRBV7-9 to TRBJ2-1, with 7 bases aligning to TRBD2. Germline V gene lookup returns CDR1 SEHNR and CDR2 FQNEAQ (reference sequence). The CDR3 sequence is 12 residues long. V lost 5 bases and J lost 9; bases outside the gene matches: 4.